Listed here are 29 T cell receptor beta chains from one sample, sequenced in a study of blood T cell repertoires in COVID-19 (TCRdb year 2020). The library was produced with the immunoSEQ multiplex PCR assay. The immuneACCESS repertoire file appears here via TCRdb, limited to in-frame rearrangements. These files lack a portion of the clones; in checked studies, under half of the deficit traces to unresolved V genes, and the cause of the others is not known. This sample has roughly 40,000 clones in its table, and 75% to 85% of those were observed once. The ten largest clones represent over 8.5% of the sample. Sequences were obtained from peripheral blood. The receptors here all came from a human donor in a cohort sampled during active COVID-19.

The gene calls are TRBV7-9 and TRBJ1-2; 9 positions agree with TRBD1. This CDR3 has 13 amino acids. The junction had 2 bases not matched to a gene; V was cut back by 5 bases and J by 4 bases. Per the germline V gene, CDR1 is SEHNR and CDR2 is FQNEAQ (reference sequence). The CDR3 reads CASSPGQGYGYTF. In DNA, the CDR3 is TGTGCCAGCAGCCCGGGACAGGGCTATGGCTACACCTTC.

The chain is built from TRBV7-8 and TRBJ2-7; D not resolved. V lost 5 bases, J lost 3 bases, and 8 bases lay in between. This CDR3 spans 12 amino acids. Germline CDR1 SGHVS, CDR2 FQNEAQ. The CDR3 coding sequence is TGTGCCAGCAGCCGGGCGGACTACGAGCAGTACTTC. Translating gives CASSRADYEQYF.

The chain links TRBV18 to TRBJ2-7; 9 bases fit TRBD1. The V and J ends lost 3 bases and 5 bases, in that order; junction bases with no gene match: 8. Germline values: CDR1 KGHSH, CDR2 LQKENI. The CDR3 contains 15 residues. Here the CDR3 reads CASSPTLGQGHEQYF. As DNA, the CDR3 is TGTGCCAGCTCACCTACTCTGGGACAGGGCCACGAGCAGTACTTC.

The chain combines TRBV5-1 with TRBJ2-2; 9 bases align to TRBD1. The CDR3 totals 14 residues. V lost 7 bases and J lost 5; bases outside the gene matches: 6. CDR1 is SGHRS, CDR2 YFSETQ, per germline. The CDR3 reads CASSGTGPTGELFF. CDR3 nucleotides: TGCGCCAGCTCCGGGACAGGGCCAACCGGGGAGCTGTTTTTT.

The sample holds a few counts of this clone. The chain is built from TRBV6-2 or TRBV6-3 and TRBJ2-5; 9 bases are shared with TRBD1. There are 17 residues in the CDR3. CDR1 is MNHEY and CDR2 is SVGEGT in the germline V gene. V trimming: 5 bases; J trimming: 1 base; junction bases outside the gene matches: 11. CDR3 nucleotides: TGTGCCAGCAGTACGTACCGGGACAGGGTGGGCCAAGAGACCCAGTACTTC. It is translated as CASSTYRDRVGQETQYF.

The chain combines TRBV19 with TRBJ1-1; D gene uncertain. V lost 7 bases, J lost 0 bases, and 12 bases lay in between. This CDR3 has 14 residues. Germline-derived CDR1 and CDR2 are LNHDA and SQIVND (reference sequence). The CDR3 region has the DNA TGTGCCAGTACTCCAGGCTCAATGAACACTGAAGCTTTCTTT. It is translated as CASTPGSMNTEAFF. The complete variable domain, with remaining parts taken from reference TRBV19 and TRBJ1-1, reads DGGITQSPKYLFRKEGQNVTLSCEQNLNHDAMYWYRQDPGQGLRLIYYSQIVNDFQKGDIAEGYSVSREKKESFPLTVTSAQKNPTAFYLCASTPGSMNTEAFFGQGTRLTVV.

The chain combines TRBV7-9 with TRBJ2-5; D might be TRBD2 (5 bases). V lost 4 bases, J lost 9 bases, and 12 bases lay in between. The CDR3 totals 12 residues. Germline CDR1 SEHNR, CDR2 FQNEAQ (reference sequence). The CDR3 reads CASSSGTRSQYF. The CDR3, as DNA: TGTGCCAGCAGCTCAGGAACTAGATCCCAGTACTTC.

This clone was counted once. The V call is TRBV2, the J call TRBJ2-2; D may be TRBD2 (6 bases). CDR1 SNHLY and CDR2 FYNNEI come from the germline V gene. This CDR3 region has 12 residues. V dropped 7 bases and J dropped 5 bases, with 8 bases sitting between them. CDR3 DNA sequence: TGTGCCAGCACGGAGGGTACCGGGGAGCTGTTTTTT. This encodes CASTEGTGELFF.

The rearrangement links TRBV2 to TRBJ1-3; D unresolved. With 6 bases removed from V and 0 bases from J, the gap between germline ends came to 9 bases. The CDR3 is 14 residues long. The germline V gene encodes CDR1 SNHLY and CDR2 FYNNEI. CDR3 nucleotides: TGTGCCAGCAGGGACTCGAGCTCTGGAAACACCATATATTTT. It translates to CASRDSSSGNTIYF.

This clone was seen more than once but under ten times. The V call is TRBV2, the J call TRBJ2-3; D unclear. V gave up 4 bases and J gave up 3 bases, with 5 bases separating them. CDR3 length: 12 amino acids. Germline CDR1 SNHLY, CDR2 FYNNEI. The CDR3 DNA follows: TGTGCCAGCAGTGGACAAACAGATACGCAGTATTTT. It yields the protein CASSGQTDTQYF.

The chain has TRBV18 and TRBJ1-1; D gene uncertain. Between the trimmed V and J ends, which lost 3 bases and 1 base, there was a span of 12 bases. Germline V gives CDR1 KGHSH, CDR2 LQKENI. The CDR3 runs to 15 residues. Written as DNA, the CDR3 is TGTGCCAGCTCACCGCAAGACATATCGAACACTGAAGCTTTCTTT. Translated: CASSPQDISNTEAFF.

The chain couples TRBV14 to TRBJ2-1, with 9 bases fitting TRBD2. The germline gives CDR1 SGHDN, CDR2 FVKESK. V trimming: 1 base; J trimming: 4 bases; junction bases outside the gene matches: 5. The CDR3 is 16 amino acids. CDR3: CASSQVKLAGYNEQFF. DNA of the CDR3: TGTGCCAGCAGCCAAGTCAAACTAGCGGGTTACAATGAGCAGTTCTTC. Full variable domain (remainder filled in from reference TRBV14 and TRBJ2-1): EAGVTQFPSHSVIEKGQTVTLRCDPISGHDNLYWYRRVMGKEIKFLLHFVKESKQDESGMPNNRFLAERTGGTYSTLKVQPAELEDSGVYFCASSQVKLAGYNEQFFGPGTRLTVL.

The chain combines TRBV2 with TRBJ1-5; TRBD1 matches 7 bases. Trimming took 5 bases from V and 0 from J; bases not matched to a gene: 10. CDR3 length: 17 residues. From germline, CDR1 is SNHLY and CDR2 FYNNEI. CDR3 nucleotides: TGTGCCAGCAGTCCACTGACAGGGTCGATTAGCAATCAGCCCCAGCATTTT. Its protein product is CASSPLTGSISNQPQHF.

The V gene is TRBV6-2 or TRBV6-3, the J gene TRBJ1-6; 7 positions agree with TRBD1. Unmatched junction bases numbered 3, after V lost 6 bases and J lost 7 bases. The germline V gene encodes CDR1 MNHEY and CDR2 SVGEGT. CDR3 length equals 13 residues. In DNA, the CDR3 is TGTGCCAGCAGCGACAGGGCCAATTCACCCCTCCACTTT. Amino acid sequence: CASSDRANSPLHF.

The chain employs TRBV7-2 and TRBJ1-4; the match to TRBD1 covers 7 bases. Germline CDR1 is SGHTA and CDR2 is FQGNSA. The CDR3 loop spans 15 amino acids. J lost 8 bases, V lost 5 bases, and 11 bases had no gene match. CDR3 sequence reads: CASSIQGTRQEKLFF. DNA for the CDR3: TGTGCCAGCAGCATACAGGGGACCCGGCAGGAAAAACTGTTTTTT.

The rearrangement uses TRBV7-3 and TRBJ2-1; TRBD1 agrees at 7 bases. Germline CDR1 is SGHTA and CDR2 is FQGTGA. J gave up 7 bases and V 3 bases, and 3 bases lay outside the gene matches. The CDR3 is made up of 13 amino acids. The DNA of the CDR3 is TGTGCCAGCAGCTTGACACAGGGGAATGAGCAGTTCTTC. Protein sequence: CASSLTQGNEQFF.

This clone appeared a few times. CDR3 in DNA: TGTGCCAGCAGCGTAGTCGCTAGCGGGAGGCTCACCGGGGAGCTGTTTTTT. Translating gives CASSVVASGRLTGELFF. The chain links TRBV9 to TRBJ2-2, with TRBD2 matching over 11 bases. The J segment lost 4 bases and the V segment lost 0 bases, leaving 5 bases of the junction unmatched. The CDR3 totals 17 residues. Germline lookup yields CDR1 SGDLS and CDR2 YYNGEE. Looking up the rest from reference TRBV9 and TRBJ2-2 gives the full variable domain: DSGVTQTPKHLITATGQRVTLRCSPRSGDLSVYWYQQSLDQGLQFLIQYYNGEERAKGNILERFSAQQFPDLHSELNLSSLELGDSALYFCASSVVASGRLTGELFFGEGSRLTVL.

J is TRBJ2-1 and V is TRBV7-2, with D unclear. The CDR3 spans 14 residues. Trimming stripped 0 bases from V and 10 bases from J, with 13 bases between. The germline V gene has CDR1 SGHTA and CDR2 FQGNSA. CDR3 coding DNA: TGTGCCAGCAGCTTAGCTGGCCTCCATACCGAGCAGTTCTTC. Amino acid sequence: CASSLAGLHTEQFF.

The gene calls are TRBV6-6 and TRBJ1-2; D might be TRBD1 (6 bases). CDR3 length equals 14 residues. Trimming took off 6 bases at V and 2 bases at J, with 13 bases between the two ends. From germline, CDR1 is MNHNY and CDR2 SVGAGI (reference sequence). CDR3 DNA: TGTGCCAGCAGCCCTAGGGGGGGGAACTATGGCTACACCTTC. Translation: CASSPRGGNYGYTF.

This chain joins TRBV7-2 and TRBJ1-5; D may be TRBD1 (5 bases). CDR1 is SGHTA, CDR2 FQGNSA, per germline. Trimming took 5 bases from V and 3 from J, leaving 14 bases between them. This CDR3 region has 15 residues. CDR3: CASSLSGWANQPQHF. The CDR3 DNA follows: TGTGCCAGCAGCCTATCAGGGTGGGCCAATCAGCCCCAGCATTTT.

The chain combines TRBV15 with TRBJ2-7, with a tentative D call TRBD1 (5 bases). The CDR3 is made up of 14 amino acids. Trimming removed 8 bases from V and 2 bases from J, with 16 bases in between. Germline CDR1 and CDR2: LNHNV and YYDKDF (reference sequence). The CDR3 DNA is TGTGCCACCGGACCTAGGGTAGGGGCCTACGAGCAGTACTTC. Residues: CATGPRVGAYEQYF.

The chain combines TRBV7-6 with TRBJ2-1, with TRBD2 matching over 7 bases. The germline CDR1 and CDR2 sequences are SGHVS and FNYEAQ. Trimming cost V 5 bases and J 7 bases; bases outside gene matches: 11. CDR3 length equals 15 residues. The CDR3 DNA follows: TGTGCCAGCAGCCAAAATGGACTAGAGGGGAATGAGCAGTTCTTC. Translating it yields CASSQNGLEGNEQFF.

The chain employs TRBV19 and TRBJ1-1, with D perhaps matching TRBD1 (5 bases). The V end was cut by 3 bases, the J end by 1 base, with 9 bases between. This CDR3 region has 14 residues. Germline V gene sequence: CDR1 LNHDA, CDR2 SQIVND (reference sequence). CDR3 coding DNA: TGTGCCAGTAGTATCAGGGTGGGGAACACTGAAGCTTTCTTT. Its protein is CASSIRVGNTEAFF.

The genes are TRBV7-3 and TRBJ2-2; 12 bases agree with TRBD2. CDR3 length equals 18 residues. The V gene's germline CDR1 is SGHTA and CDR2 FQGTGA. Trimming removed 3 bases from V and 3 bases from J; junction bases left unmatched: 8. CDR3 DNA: TGTGCCAGCAGCTTCCCATTGACTAGCGGGAGACACACCGGGGAGCTGTTTTTT. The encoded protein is CASSFPLTSGRHTGELFF. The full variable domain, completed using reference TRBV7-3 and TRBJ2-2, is GAGVSQTPSNKVTEKGKYVELRCDPISGHTALYWYRQSLGQGPEFLIYFQGTGAADDSGLPNDRFFAVRPEGSVSTLKIQRTERGDSAVYLCASSFPLTSGRHTGELFFGEGSRLTVL.

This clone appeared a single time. CDR3 protein: CASSLDASGANVLTF. Written as DNA, the CDR3 is TGCGCCAGCAGTCTAGACGCCTCTGGGGCCAACGTCCTGACTTTC. The chain has TRBV4-3 and TRBJ2-6, with unresolved D. The CDR3 is 15 residues long. Trimming took 6 bases from V and 0 from J, leaving 9 bases between them. CDR1 LGHNA and CDR2 YSLEER come from the germline V gene.

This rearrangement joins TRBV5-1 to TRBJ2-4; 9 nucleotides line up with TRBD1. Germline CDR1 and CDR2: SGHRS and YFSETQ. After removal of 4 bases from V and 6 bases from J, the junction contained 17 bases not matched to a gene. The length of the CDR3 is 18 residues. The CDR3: CASSTRPTGTGFPNIQYF. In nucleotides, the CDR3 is TGCGCCAGCAGCACCCGGCCCACCGGGACAGGGTTCCCAAACATTCAGTACTTC. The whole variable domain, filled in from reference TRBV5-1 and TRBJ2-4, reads KAGVTQTPRYLIKTRGQQVTLSCSPISGHRSVSWYQQTPGQGLQFLFEYFSETQRNKGNFPGRFSGRQFSNSRSEMNVSTLELGDSALYLCASSTRPTGTGFPNIQYFGAGTRLSVL.

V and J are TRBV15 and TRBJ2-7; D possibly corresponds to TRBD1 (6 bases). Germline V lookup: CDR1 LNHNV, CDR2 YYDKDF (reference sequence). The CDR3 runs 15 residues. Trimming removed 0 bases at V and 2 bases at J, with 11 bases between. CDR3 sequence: CATSRDPTGTYEQYF. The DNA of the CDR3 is TGTGCCACCAGCAGAGATCCGACAGGAACCTACGAGCAGTACTTC.

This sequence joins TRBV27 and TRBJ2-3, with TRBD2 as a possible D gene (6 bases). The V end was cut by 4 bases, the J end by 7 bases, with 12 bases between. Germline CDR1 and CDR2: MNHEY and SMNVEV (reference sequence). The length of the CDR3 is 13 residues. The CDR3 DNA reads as TGTGCCAGCAGTTGGGGGACTGGGAATACGCAGTATTTT. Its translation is CASSWGTGNTQYF.

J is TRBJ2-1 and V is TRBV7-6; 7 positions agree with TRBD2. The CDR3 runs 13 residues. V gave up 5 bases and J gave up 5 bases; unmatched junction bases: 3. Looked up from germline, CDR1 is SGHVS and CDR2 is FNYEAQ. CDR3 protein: CASSPGGNNEQFF. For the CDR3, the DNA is TGTGCCAGCAGCCCCGGGGGGAACAATGAGCAGTTCTTC.